Sequencing of this T cell receptor (beta chain) was carried out in a study of blood T cell repertoires in COVID-19. Study information: Acute and convalescent COVID-19 specimens originated in the United States, Italy and Spain. T cells, B-cell-depleted T cells, or PBMCs supplied cDNA or gDNA.

The participants were between roughly 18 and 90 years old and came from under 25 US areas. Assignment of participants to cohorts was predicated upon participant-reported clinical history. The data were produced by immunoSEQ multiplex PCR, yet TCRdb's version contains in-frame clones alone and is incomplete. Of approximately 140,000 clones listed, roughly four fifths were seen once; the top ten hold roughly 3.5%. This CDR3 is 15 amino acids long. Germline CDR1 is SEHNR and CDR2 is FQNEAQ (reference sequence). Trimming cost V 1 base and J 8 bases, with 15 bases left between them. The rearrangement uses TRBV7-9 and TRBJ2-1; D gene ambiguous. This receptor was taken from a woman between 45 and 65 years old with acute COVID-19. Input material: PBMCs or T cells enriched from blood (not recorded which). In nucleotides, the CDR3 is TGTGCCAGCAGCTTAGATGAGGTTCTCCTCGATGAGCAGTTCTTC. As protein: CASSLDEVLLDEQFF.